These T cell receptor beta chains were read from a single sample in a study of blood T cell repertoires in COVID-19. Clones were sequenced by immunoSEQ multiplex PCR, and TCRdb holds only the in-frame ones, with some missing. The sample lists more than 65,000 clones; around nine tenths were seen once. The sequenced material came from peripheral blood. These receptors were taken from a human donor in a cohort sampled during active COVID-19. Each CDR3 is given with its conserved first and last residue. Each record gives: V gene, J gene, clone size, D gene, CDR3 DNA, CDR3 protein. The D gene is left open where the match is weak. Rows may omit the clone size; those that give it use once, few, many or a size class.

>TRBV7-9|TRBJ1-2|few|.
TGTGCCAGCAGCCCAGAGACAGCCGATGGCTACACCTTC
CASSPETADGYTF
>TRBV5-6|TRBJ2-1|.|TRBD2
TGTGCCAGCAGCCTCGGGTTAGCGGGGGGGATTTTATCCAATGAGCAGTTCTTC
CASSLGLAGGILSNEQFF
>TRBV10-1|TRBJ1-5|few|.
TGCGCCAGCAGTGACGGCAGGGCACAAGTTTCTGGTAATCAGCCCCAGCATTTT
CASSDGRAQVSGNQPQHF
>TRBV30|TRBJ1-2|.|.
TGTGCCTGGAGTGTCTTAGGGGTGGATGGCTACACCTTC
CAWSVLGVDGYTF
>TRBV6-5|TRBJ2-7|.|.
TGTGCCAGCCCTGGCAGGCACGCCTACGAGCAGTACTTC
CASPGRHAYEQYF
>TRBV4-3|TRBJ1-4|.|TRBD1
TGCGCCAGCAACCCAGGGTCCGGGACAGCTCGAAATAACGAAAAACTGTTTTTT
CASNPGSGTARNNEKLFF
>TRBV28|TRBJ2-7|once|.
TGTGCCAGCAGGCTAGCCCCCCTGGTCTACGAGCAGTACTTC
CASRLAPLVYEQYF
>TRBV4-1|TRBJ1-6|.|TRBD1
TGCGCCAGCAGCCAAGAAGGGGCAGGGGGAAGGGGCACCTATAATTCACCCCTCCACTTT
CASSQEGAGGRGTYNSPLHF
>TRBV4-2|TRBJ2-5|.|TRBD1
TGTGCCAGCAGCCAAGGGTACAGGGGGAATGTGAGGGGGGAGACCCAGTACTTC
CASSQGYRGNVRGETQYF
>TRBV10-3|TRBJ2-7|.|TRBD1
TGTGCCATCAGTGCAGCGGAACAGGGGGACCCTTCCACGCCCTACGAGCAGTACTTC
CAISAAEQGDPSTPYEQYF
>TRBV6-5|TRBJ1-1|.|TRBD1
TGTGCCAGCTCCCAGGGGGCTACTGAAGCTTTCTTT
CASSQGATEAFF
>TRBV7-9|TRBJ2-7|few|.
TGTGCCAGCAGCCCGACAGACTACGAGCAGTACTTC
CASSPTDYEQYF
>TRBV5-1|TRBJ2-5|.|TRBD2
TGCGCCAGCACCAGGCGGGGGGCATCCTACCAAGAGACCCAGTACTTC
CASTRRGASYQETQYF
>TRBV12-2|TRBJ2-7|once|.
TGTGCAAGTGTTCAAGACCCTAGCGGTTCTGGGGGGCAGTACTTC
CASVQDPSGSGGQYF
>TRBV27|TRBJ2-1|.|.
TGTGCCACCTCAATCCAACGCGGCGGCAATGAGCAGTTCTTC
CATSIQRGGNEQFF
>TRBV12-3/TRBV12-4|TRBJ2-7|.|.
TGTGCCAGCAGCCCCGGGGGTCCCTACGAGCAGTACTTC
CASSPGGPYEQYF
>TRBV7-2|TRBJ1-5|.|.
TGTGCCAGCAGCTTAGCTGGGGGGGCGGATAGCAATCAGCCCCAGCATTTT
CASSLAGGADSNQPQHF
>TRBV4-3|TRBJ1-1|.|.
TGCGCCAGCAGCCAAGATCGGGGGAGGAACACTGAAGCTTTCTTT
CASSQDRGRNTEAFF
>TRBV25-1|TRBJ1-1|once|TRBD1
TGTGCCAGCAGTGTTACAGGGGGCGGCACTGAAGCTTTCTTT
CASSVTGGGTEAFF
>TRBV27|TRBJ2-7|.|TRBD1
TGTGCCAGCAGTCCAAAAACCGGGACAGATACCTACGAGCAGTACTTC
CASSPKTGTDTYEQYF
>TRBV28|TRBJ1-3|.|.
TGTGCCAGCAGTCCGCCCGGAGACCCCTCTGGAAACACCATATATTTT
CASSPPGDPSGNTIYF
>TRBV2|TRBJ1-6|.|TRBD1
TGTGCCAGCAGAACAGGGGGCCAGTCACCCCTCCACTTT
CASRTGGQSPLHF
>TRBV4-2|TRBJ2-7|.|.
TGTGCCAGCAGCCATCGATCCGGGGGTATCGACGAGCAGTACTTC
CASSHRSGGIDEQYF
>TRBV19|TRBJ1-1|once|.
TGTGCCAGTAGTATGGAAAGGAGGACTGAAGCTTTCTTT
CASSMERRTEAFF
>TRBV11-2|TRBJ1-1|.|.
TGTGCCAGCAGCTCTGGCCCGTTTTCAAACATGAACACTGAAGCTTTCTTT
CASSSGPFSNMNTEAFF
>TRBV9|TRBJ2-7|.|TRBD1
TGTGCCAGCAGCCCCTGGGACAGCCCCTACGAGCAGTACTTC
CASSPWDSPYEQYF
>TRBV11-2|TRBJ2-1|.|.
TGTGCCAGCAGCCCGACAGCTTACTCCTACAATGAGCAGTTCTTC
CASSPTAYSYNEQFF
>TRBV6-5|TRBJ2-5|.|TRBD1
TGTGCCAGCAGTTACTCACGGGACAGGGGCGAAGAGACCCAGTACTTC
CASSYSRDRGEETQYF
>TRBV6-1|TRBJ1-5|.|TRBD1
TGTGCCAGCAGTGAAAGAACAGGGGGCCGGCAGCCCCAGCATTTT
CASSERTGGRQPQHF